This entry lists 5 T cell receptor beta chains sequenced from one sample in a study of cytomegalovirus exposure and HLA in healthy donors. In the PCR, 60 Vbeta and 13 Jbeta primers were used. Here immunoSEQ multiplex PCR was the method, and the copy in TCRdb shows in-frame clones only, minus some. The sample lists about 120,000 clones, around 84% occurring once. Sequences were obtained from PBMCs. These receptors came from a woman aged 25 to 39 in good health and CMV-seropositive.

The CDR3, as DNA: TGTGCCAGTAGTTCGCGGACAGCCATCTACACCTTC. It yields the protein CASSSRTAIYTF. The rearrangement uses TRBV19 and TRBJ1-2; D is perhaps TRBD1 (6 bases). CDR1 and CDR2 (germline): LNHDA, SQIVND (reference sequence). The CDR3 runs to 12 residues. With 5 bases removed from V and 10 bases from J, the gap between germline ends came to 14 bases.

The chain links TRBV4-2 to TRBJ2-1; D might be TRBD1 (6 bases). This CDR3 comprises 17 residues. CDR1 and CDR2 (germline): LGHNA, YNFKEQ. V was cut by 0 bases and J by 8 bases, with 20 bases left in between. The CDR3 nucleotides read TGTGCCAGCAGCCAAGAGATTCCCAGGGGTTTAAGTCATGAGCAGTTCTTC. Amino acid sequence: CASSQEIPRGLSHEQFF.

This clone has only one observation. The chain combines TRBV4-3 with TRBJ2-7; tentatively, D is TRBD2 (6 bases). This CDR3 is built from 15 residues. Germline V gene lookup returns CDR1 LGHNA and CDR2 YSLEER. The ends were cut back, 3 bases at V and 3 bases at J, with 15 bases in the middle. This CDR3 is CASSQDGSGGYEQYF. CDR3 sequence (DNA): TGCGCCAGCAGCCAGGACGGCTCCGGGGGCTACGAGCAGTACTTC.

This clone was found a few times. The chain employs TRBV6-4 and TRBJ2-5, with D unresolved. Germline values: CDR1 MRHNA, CDR2 SNTAGT. This CDR3 region has 11 residues. The V end was cut by 2 bases, the J end by 9 bases, with 7 bases between. The DNA for the CDR3 is TGTGCCAGCAGTGACAATCAGGCCCAGTACTTC. Amino acids: CASSDNQAQYF.

The chain is built from TRBV28 and TRBJ1-2, with TRBD1 identical over 9 bases. Germline V gene data show CDR1 as MDHEN and CDR2 as SYDVKM. The CDR3 sequence is 15 residues long. Trimming took 3 bases from V and 5 from J; bases not matched to a gene: 7. DNA of the CDR3: TGTGCCAGCAGTTTCGGACAGGGGATGATGTATGGCTACACCTTC. Amino acid sequence: CASSFGQGMMYGYTF.